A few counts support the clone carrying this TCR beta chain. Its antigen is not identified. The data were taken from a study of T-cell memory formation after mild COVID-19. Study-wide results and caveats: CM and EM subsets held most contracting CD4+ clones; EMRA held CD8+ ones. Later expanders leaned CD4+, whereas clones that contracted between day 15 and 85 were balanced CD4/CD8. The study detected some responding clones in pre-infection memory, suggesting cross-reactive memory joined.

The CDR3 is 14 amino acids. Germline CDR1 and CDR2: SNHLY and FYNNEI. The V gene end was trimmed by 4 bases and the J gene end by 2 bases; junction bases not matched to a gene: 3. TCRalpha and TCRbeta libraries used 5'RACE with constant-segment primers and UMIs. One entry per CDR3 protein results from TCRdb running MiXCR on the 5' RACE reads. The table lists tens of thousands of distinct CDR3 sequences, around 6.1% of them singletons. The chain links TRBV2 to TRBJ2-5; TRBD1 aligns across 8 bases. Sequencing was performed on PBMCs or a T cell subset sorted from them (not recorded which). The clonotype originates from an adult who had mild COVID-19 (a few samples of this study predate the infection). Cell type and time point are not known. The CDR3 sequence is CASSGGDRQETQYF. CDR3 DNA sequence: TGTGCCAGCAGTGGTGGGGACAGGCAAGAGACCCAGTACTTC.